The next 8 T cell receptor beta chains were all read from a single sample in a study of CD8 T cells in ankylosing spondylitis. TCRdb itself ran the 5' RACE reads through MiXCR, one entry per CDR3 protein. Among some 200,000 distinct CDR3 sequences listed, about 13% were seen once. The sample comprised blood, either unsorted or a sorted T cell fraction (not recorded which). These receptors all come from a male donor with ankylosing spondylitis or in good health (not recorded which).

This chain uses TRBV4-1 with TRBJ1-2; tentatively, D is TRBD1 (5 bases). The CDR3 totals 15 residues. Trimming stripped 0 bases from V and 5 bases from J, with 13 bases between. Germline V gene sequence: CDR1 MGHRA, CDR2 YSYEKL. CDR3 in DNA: TGCGCCAGCAGCCAAGATCGGTCAGGGCTATATGGCTACACCTTC. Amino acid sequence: CASSQDRSGLYGYTF.

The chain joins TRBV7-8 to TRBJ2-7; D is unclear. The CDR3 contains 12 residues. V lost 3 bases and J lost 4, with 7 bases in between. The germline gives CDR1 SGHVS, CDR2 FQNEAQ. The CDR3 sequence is CASSFDHYEQYF. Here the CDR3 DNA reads TGTGCCAGCAGCTTCGATCATTACGAGCAGTACTTC.

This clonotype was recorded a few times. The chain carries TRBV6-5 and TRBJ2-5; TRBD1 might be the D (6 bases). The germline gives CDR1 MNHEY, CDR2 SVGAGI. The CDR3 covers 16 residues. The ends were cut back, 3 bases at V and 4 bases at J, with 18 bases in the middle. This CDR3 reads CASSYRGRGLPETQYF. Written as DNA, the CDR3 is TGTGCCAGCAGTTATAGGGGCAGGGGTCTGCCAGAGACCCAGTACTTC.

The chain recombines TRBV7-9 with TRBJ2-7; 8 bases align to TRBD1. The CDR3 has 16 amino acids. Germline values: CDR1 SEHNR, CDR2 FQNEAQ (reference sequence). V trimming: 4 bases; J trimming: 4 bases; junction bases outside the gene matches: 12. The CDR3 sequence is CASSWDRDRRAYEQYF. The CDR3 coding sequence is TGTGCCAGCAGCTGGGATCGGGACAGGCGAGCGTACGAGCAGTACTTC.

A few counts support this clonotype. CDR3 nucleotide sequence: TGCAGCGTTGAAGGGGGGATGGGGGCTAACACCGGGGAGCTGTTTTTT. Translated: CSVEGGMGANTGELFF. The chain links TRBV29-1 to TRBJ2-2, with D perhaps TRBD1 (6 bases). There are 16 residues in the CDR3. The V end lost 1 base, the J end lost 2 bases, and 14 bases lay between the germline ends. The V gene's germline CDR1 is SQVTM and CDR2 ANQGSEA.

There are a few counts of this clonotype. This CDR3 is CASSDATGPLYSSYEQYF. Here the CDR3 DNA reads TGCGCCAGCAGCGATGCCACCGGGCCTTTGTATAGCTCCTACGAGCAGTACTTC. V gene TRBV5-1 combines with J gene TRBJ2-7, with D hard to call. V gave up 4 bases and J gave up 0 bases, with 23 bases separating them. This CDR3 has 18 residues. Germline CDR1 reads SGHRS; CDR2 reads YFSETQ.

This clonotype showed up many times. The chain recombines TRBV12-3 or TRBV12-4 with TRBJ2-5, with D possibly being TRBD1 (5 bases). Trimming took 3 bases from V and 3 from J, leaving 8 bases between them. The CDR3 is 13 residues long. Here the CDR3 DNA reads TGTGCCAGCAGTTTTCTAGGGGAAGAGACCCAGTACTTC. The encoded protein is CASSFLGEETQYF.

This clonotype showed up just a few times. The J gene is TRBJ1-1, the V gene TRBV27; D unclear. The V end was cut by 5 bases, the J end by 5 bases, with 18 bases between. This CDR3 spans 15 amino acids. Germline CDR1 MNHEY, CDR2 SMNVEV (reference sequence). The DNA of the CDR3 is TGTGCCAGCAGTCCGGTAGTTGGCCTCCGGACTGAAGCTTTCTTT. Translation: CASSPVVGLRTEAFF.